One and the same sample provided the 6 T cell receptor beta chains below, sequenced in a study of cytomegalovirus exposure and HLA in healthy donors. PCR involved 60 Vbeta and 13 Jbeta primers. Clones were read by immunoSEQ multiplex PCR, and TCRdb kept only the in-frame ones, dropping some. Of 220,000 or so clones in the sample, roughly 80% were seen once. Sequenced: PBMCs. Receptors originate from a man aged 50-59 years in good health and CMV-seronegative.

This rearrangement joins TRBV5-6 to TRBJ2-2; TRBD1 matches at 7 bases. The junction had 8 bases not matched to a gene; V was cut back by 4 bases and J by 8 bases. Germline V gene data show CDR1 as SGHDT and CDR2 as YYEEEE. The CDR3 spans 14 residues. The CDR3 DNA reads TGTGCCAGCAGCCCCCTCACAGGGGTGGGGGAGCTGTTTTTT. As protein: CASSPLTGVGELFF.

V is TRBV19 and J is TRBJ2-5; 10 bases agree with TRBD2. The CDR3 has 15 amino acids. V trimming: 5 bases; J trimming: 4 bases; junction bases outside the gene matches: 7. Looked up from germline, CDR1 is LNHDA and CDR2 is SQIVND (reference sequence). CDR3 residues: CASSPERLAGETQYF. As DNA, the CDR3 is TGTGCCAGTAGTCCCGAACGACTAGCGGGAGAGACCCAGTACTTC.

The chain employs TRBV4-1 and TRBJ1-6; 7 nucleotides align to TRBD1. The trim removed 0 bases at V and 10 bases at J, leaving 6 bases unmatched. The CDR3 extends over 15 amino acids. Germline assignment: CDR1 MGHRA and CDR2 YSYEKL. DNA for the CDR3: TGCGCCAGCAGCCAAGAGCGACAGGGACGGTCACCCCTCCACTTT. Amino acid sequence: CASSQERQGRSPLHF.

This clone appeared a single time. The chain employs TRBV28 and TRBJ1-5, with 9 positions matching TRBD1. This CDR3 is 13 amino acids long. Germline values: CDR1 MDHEN, CDR2 SYDVKM. The J segment lost 6 bases and the V segment lost 8 bases, leaving 5 bases of the junction unmatched. CDR3 residues: CASRRDRVQPQHF. CDR3 nucleotide sequence: TGTGCCAGCCGCCGGGACAGGGTTCAGCCCCAGCATTTT.

The gene calls are TRBV7-3 and TRBJ1-2; TRBD1 matches at 9 bases. Germline trimming cut 4 bases from V and 5 bases from J; bases unmatched to any gene: 5. The CDR3 extends over 14 amino acids. Germline-derived CDR1 and CDR2 are SGHTA and FQGTGA. The CDR3 DNA is TGTGCCAGCAGCTCCACAGGGGGCAGTTATGGCTACACCTTC. Its translation: CASSSTGGSYGYTF.

The chain carries TRBV27 and TRBJ2-1, with TRBD1 identical over 8 bases. Germline values: CDR1 MNHEY, CDR2 SMNVEV (reference sequence). The CDR3 runs 15 residues. V was clipped by 1 base and J by 5 bases; unmatched bases: 4. The CDR3 spells CASSLWAGGNNEQFF. CDR3 sequence (DNA): TGTGCCAGCAGTTTATGGGCAGGGGGCAACAATGAGCAGTTCTTC.